This paragraph reports one T cell receptor (beta chain). What it recognizes is unknown. This entry comes from a study of shared clonotypes between healthy human individuals. Across the whole study: Donors were two women and three men aged 18 to 49. Donors had three CD4 naive, three CD4 memory, two CD8 naive and one CD8 memory plate apiece.

Authors' processing steps: Junction-only sequences produced by ImmunoSEQ had no quality scores, so filtering differed. TCRdb's copy holds only in-frame clones and misses some; the assay was immunoSEQ multiplex PCR. From that table come the V and J calls and clone size; the DNA was used to work out D and trimming. The sample lists about 2.4 million clones; approximately 93% were seen once. Study-wide findings and caveats: Clonotype sharing levels among donors were expected to vary with sequencing depth.

The CDR3 extends over 15 amino acids. The ends lost 7 bases at V and 4 bases at J; junction bases unmatched: 10. CDR1 is MDHEN and CDR2 is SYDVKM in the germline V gene. This TCR derives from a young man in good health. Some clones in this sample may be carry-over from other donors' samples. The chain links TRBV28 to TRBJ2-7, with 10 positions matching TRBD2. Sequenced sample: naive CD4+ T cells from PBMCs. Subset of the sample: CD45RA+ positively selected. Here the CDR3 DNA reads TGTGCCAGCACCACTAGCGGGGTTTCGAATTACGAGCAGTACTTC. Translation: CASTTSGVSNYEQYF.